This T cell receptor beta chain came from a study of blood T cell repertoires in COVID-19. Study information: PBMCs, B-cell-depleted T cells, or T cells provided the cDNA or gDNA that made up the material.

Authors' methods: Estimation of nucleated cell counts relied on the amplification of reference gene primers. TCRdb keeps only in-frame clones here, not all; method: immunoSEQ multiplex PCR. V, J and clone size were drawn from that table, and D and trimming were deduced from the DNA. The profile shows 250,000 to 350,000 clones, roughly 92% of them singletons. The Seattle patients, enrolled during active infection, were followed longitudinally. The CDR3 sequence is 13 residues long. From germline, CDR1 is DFQATT and CDR2 SNEGSKA (reference sequence). The junction had 5 bases not matched to a gene; V was cut back by 3 bases and J by 5 bases.

The chain has TRBV20-1 and TRBJ2-3; the match to TRBD2 covers 7 bases. Source material: peripheral blood. The clonotype was recovered from a woman aged 30 to 39 with COVID-19, enrolled during active disease. CDR3 loop: CSASSGREDTQYF. The CDR3 DNA follows: TGCAGTGCTAGTTCAGGGAGGGAAGATACGCAGTATTTT.